This T cell receptor (beta chain) was identified during a study of immune evolution from preneoplasia to lung adenocarcinoma. Background on the study: HLA loss of heterozygosity: 7% AIS, about 15% MIA, around 35% ADC, none AAH. Study conclusions and caveats: From normal lung to invasive adenocarcinoma, top clone frequencies appeared to decrease.

Germline V lookup: CDR1 KGHSH, CDR2 LQKENI. The length of the CDR3 is 13 residues. The V and J ends lost 1 base and 4 bases respectively, with 8 bases between them. Note on this clone: Its antigen is undetermined.

Data came from immunoSEQ multiplex PCR; TCRdb stores just in-frame clones and leaves some out. The sample comprises about 9,000 clones, over 70% of which are singletons, and about 6.2% rests with the top ten. Macro-dissection enriched premalignant or tumor cells before nucleic acid extraction. This sequence was found in a person aged 55-80 years with lung adenocarcinoma. The chain is built from TRBV18 and TRBJ2-7, with D perhaps assigned TRBD1 or TRBD2 (6 bases each). What was sequenced was FFPE lung adenocarcinoma in situ tissue. This chain's CDR3 is CASSPRGAYEQYF. CDR3 bases: TGTGCCAGCTCACCACGGGGGGCATACGAGCAGTACTTC. The full variable domain, rest sourced from reference TRBV18 and TRBJ2-7, is NAGVMQNPRHLVRRRGQEARLRCSPMKGHSHVYWYRQLPEEGLKFMVYLQKENIIDESGMPKERFSAEFPKEGPSILRIQQVVRGDSAAYFCASSPRGAYEQYFGPGTRLTVT.